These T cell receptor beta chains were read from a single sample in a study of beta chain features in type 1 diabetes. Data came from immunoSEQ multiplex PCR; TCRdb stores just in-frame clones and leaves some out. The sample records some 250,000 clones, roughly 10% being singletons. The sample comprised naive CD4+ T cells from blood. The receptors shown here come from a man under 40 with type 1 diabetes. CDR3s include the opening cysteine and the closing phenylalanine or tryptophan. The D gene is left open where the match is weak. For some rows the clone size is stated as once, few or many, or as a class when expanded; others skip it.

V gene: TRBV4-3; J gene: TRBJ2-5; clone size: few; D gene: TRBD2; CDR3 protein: CASSPAGGGQETQYF; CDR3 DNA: TGCGCCAGCAGCCCAGCGGGGGGTGGCCAAGAGACCCAGTACTTC
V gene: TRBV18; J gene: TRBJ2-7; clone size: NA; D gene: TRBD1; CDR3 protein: CASSRDRVDEQYF; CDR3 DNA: TGTGCCAGCTCACGCGACAGGGTGGACGAGCAGTACTTC
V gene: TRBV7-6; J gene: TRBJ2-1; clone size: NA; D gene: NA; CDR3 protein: CASSLTQSGLYNEQFF; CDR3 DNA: TGTGCCAGCAGCCTTACACAGTCTGGGCTATACAATGAGCAGTTCTTC
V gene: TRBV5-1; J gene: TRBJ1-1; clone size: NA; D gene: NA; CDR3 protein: CASSPRGFMNTEAFF; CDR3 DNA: TGCGCCAGCAGCCCGCGGGGGTTCATGAACACTGAAGCTTTCTTT
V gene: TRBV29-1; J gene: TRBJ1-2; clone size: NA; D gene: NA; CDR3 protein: CSASTGYGYTF; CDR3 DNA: TGCAGCGCTTCGACTGGCTATGGCTACACCTTC
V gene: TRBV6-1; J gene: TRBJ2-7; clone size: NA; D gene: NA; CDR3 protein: CASSVQGTYEQYF; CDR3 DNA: TGTGCCAGCAGTGTCCAGGGAACCTACGAGCAGTACTTC
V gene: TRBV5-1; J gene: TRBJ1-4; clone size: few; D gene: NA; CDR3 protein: CASRGNRGSEKLFF; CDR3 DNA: TGCGCCAGCAGAGGCAATCGAGGATCCGAAAAACTGTTTTTT
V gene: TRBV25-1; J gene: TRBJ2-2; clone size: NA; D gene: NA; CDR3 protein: CASSEVRGNTGELFF; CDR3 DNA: TGTGCCAGCAGTGAGGTCAGGGGGAACACCGGGGAGCTGTTTTTT
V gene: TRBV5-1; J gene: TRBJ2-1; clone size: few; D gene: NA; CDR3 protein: CASSLASYNEQFF; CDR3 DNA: TGCGCCAGCTCCCTGGCCTCCTACAATGAGCAGTTCTTC
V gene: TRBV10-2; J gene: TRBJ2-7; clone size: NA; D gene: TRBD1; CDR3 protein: CASSGWTGATTSQYF; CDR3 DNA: TGCGCCAGCAGTGGGTGGACAGGAGCCACTACGAGTCAGTACTTC
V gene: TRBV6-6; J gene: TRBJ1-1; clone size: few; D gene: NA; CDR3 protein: CASSYADGGEAFF; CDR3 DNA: TGTGCCAGCAGTTACGCCGATGGGGGCGAAGCTTTCTTT
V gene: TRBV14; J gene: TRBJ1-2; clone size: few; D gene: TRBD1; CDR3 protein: CASSQDQQGGGYTF; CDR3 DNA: TGTGCCAGCAGCCAAGATCAACAGGGGGGCGGCTACACCTTC
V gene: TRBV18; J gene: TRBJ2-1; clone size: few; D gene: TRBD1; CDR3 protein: CASSPVLPRQGKNEQFF; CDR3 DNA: TGTGCCAGCTCACCAGTTTTGCCGAGACAGGGGAAGAATGAGCAGTTCTTC
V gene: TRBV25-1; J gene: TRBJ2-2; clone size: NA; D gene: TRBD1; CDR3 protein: CASSTGELLFF; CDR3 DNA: TGTGCCAGCAGTACAGGGGAATTGCTGTTTTTT
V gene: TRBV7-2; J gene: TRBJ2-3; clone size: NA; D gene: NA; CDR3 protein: CASSLSPPPDTQYF; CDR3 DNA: TGTGCCAGCAGCTTATCCCCCCCTCCGGATACGCAGTATTTT
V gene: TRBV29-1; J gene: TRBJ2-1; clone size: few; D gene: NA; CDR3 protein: CSVEGSAGASSYNEQFF; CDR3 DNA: TGCAGCGTTGAAGGGTCTGCGGGGGCCAGCTCCTACAATGAGCAGTTCTTC
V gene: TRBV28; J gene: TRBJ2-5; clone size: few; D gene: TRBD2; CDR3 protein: CASSYGREQTQYF; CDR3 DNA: TGTGCCAGCAGTTACGGGCGGGAGCAGACCCAGTACTTC
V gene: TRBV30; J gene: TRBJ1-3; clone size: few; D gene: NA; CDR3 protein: CAWSSKTDGNTIYF; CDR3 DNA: TGTGCCTGGAGCTCGAAAACTGATGGAAACACCATATATTTT
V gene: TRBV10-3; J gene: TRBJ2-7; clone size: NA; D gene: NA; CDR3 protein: CAISESRVGHEQYF; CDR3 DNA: TGTGCCATCAGTGAGTCGAGGGTAGGCCACGAGCAGTACTTC
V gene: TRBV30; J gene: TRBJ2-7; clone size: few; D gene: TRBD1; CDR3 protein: CAWRTLKLGQGTHEQYF; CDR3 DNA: TGTGCCTGGAGAACCCTCAAGTTGGGACAGGGGACCCACGAGCAGTACTTC
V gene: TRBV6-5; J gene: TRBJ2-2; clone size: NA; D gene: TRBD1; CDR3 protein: CASSKDRASGELFF; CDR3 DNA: TGTGCCAGCAGTAAGGACAGGGCATCCGGGGAGCTGTTTTTT
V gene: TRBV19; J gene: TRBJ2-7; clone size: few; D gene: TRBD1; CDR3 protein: CASSLTGTGLYEQYF; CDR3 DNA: TGTGCCAGTAGTTTGACCGGGACAGGTCTCTACGAGCAGTACTTC
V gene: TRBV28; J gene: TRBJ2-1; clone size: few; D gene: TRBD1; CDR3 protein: CASSSGQGAITWGDNEQFF; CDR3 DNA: TGTGCCAGCAGTTCTGGACAGGGGGCGATCACCTGGGGGGACAATGAGCAGTTCTTC
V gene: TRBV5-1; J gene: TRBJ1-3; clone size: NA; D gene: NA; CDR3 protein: CASSFGTPKFSLGNTIYF; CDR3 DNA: TGCGCCAGCAGCTTCGGGACACCGAAATTCTCTCTTGGTAACACCATATATTTT
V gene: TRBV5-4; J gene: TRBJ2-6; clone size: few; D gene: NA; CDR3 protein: CASSLDRSSGANVLTF; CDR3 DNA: TGTGCCAGCAGCTTGGACAGAAGCTCTGGGGCCAACGTCCTGACTTTC
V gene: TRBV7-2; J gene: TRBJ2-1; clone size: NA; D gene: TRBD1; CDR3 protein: CASSFGQGNEQFF; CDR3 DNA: TGTGCCAGCAGCTTCGGACAGGGCAATGAGCAGTTCTTC
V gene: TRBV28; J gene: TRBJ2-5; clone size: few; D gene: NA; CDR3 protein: CASSFGQETQYF; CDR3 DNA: TGTGCCAGCAGTTTCGGGCAAGAGACCCAGTACTTC